This T cell receptor beta chain stems from a study of patients and donors after allogeneic stem cell transplantation. This CDR3 spans 14 amino acids. From germline, CDR1 is MGHDK and CDR2 SYGVNS. Between the trimmed V and J ends, which lost 5 bases and 6 bases, there was a span of 16 bases. TCRdb re-called the RT-PCR reads through MiXCR, storing one row per CDR3 protein. The sample holds 410,000 or so distinct CDR3 sequences, approximately 16% seen once. This clonotype was counted a few times. The genes are TRBV25-1 and TRBJ1-2; tentative D call: TRBD1 (5 bases). This TCR derives from a human donor who was either an allogeneic HSCT recipient or a stem cell or donor lymphocyte infusion donor (not recorded which). It is not recorded whose cells these are; they may come from a transplant donor. Sequencing used blood, either unsorted or a sorted T cell fraction (not recorded which). In DNA, the CDR3 is TGTGCCAGCAGTCCCCAGGGCAGGTTGCATGGCTACACCTTC. Translated: CASSPQGRLHGYTF.